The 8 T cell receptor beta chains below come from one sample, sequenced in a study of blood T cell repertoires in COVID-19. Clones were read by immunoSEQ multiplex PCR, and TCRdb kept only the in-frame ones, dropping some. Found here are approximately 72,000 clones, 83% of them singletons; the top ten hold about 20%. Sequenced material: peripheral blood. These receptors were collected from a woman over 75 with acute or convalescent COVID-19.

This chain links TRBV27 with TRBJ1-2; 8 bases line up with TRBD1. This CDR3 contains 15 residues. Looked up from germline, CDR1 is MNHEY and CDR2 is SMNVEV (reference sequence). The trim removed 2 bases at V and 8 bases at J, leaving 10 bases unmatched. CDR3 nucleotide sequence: TGTGCCAGCAGTTTAACAATGACAGGGGTCGGGGGCTACACCTTC. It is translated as CASSLTMTGVGGYTF.

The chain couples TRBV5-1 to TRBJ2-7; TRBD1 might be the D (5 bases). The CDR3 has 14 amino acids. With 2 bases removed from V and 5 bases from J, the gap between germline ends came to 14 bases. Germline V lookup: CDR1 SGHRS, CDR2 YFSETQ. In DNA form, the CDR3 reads TGCGCCAGCAGCTTAAGCAAGCAGGGTCACGAGCAGTACTTC. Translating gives CASSLSKQGHEQYF.

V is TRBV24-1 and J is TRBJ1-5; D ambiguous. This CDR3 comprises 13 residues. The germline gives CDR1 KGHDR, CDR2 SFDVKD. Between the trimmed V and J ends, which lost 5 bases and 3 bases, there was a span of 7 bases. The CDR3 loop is CATSGSDNQPQHF. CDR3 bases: TGTGCCACCAGTGGCAGCGACAATCAGCCCCAGCATTTT.

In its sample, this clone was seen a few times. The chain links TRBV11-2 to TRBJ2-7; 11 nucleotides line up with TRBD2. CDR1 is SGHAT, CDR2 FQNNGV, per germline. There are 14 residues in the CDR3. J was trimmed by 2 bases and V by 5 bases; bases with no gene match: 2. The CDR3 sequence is CASSLTSGTYEQYF. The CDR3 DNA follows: TGTGCCAGCAGCCTGACTAGCGGGACCTACGAGCAGTACTTC.

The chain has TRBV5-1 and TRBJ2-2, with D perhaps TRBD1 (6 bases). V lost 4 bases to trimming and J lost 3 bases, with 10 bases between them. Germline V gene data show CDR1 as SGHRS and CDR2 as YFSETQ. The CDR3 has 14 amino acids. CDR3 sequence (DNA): TGCGCCAGCAGCACGGCAGGGGACACCGGGGAGCTGTTTTTT. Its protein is CASSTAGDTGELFF.

CDR3 sequence (DNA): TGTGCCAGCAGCTTGGCCGTAGGGGCCTCGCATCCCGACTATGGCTACACCTTC. It encodes CASSLAVGASHPDYGYTF. The V gene is TRBV5-6, the J gene TRBJ1-2; possible D gene TRBD1, 5 bases. CDR1 and CDR2 from the germline V gene are SGHDT and YYEEEE. V was shortened by 0 bases and J by 3 bases, with 21 bases between the two germline ends. CDR3 length equals 18 residues.

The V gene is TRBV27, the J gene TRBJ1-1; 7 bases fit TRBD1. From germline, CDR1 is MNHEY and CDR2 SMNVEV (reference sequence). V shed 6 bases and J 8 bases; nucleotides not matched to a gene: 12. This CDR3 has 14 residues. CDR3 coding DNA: TGTGCCAGCAGATATACCCAGGGGACAGCGGAAGCTTTCTTT. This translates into CASRYTQGTAEAFF.

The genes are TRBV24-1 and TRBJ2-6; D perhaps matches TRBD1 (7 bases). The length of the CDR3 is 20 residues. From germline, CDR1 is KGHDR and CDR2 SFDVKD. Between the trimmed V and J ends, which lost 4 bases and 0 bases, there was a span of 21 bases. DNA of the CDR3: TGTGCCACCAGTGACCCCCCAGGGGGAGGAGGACCCTCTGGGGCCAACGTCCTGACTTTC. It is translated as CATSDPPGGGGPSGANVLTF.